The clone carrying this TCR beta chain appeared once. The data belong to a study of cytomegalovirus exposure and HLA in healthy donors. Germline assignment: CDR1 SGHTA and CDR2 FQGNSA. V lost 5 bases to trimming and J lost 2 bases, with 16 bases between them. The CDR3 covers 16 residues. The data were produced by immunoSEQ multiplex PCR, yet TCRdb's version contains in-frame clones alone and is incomplete. The profile shows about 140,000 clones, about 90% of them singletons. Sequencing input: PBMCs. V usage is TRBV7-2 and J usage is TRBJ2-4; the D gene is possibly TRBD1 (6 bases). This clonotype was sampled from a woman aged 18-29 years in good health and CMV-seropositive. In DNA form, the CDR3 reads TGTGCCAGCAGCCCACAGGGAAGGCCTACCAAAAACATTCAGTACTTC. Its protein product is CASSPQGRPTKNIQYF.